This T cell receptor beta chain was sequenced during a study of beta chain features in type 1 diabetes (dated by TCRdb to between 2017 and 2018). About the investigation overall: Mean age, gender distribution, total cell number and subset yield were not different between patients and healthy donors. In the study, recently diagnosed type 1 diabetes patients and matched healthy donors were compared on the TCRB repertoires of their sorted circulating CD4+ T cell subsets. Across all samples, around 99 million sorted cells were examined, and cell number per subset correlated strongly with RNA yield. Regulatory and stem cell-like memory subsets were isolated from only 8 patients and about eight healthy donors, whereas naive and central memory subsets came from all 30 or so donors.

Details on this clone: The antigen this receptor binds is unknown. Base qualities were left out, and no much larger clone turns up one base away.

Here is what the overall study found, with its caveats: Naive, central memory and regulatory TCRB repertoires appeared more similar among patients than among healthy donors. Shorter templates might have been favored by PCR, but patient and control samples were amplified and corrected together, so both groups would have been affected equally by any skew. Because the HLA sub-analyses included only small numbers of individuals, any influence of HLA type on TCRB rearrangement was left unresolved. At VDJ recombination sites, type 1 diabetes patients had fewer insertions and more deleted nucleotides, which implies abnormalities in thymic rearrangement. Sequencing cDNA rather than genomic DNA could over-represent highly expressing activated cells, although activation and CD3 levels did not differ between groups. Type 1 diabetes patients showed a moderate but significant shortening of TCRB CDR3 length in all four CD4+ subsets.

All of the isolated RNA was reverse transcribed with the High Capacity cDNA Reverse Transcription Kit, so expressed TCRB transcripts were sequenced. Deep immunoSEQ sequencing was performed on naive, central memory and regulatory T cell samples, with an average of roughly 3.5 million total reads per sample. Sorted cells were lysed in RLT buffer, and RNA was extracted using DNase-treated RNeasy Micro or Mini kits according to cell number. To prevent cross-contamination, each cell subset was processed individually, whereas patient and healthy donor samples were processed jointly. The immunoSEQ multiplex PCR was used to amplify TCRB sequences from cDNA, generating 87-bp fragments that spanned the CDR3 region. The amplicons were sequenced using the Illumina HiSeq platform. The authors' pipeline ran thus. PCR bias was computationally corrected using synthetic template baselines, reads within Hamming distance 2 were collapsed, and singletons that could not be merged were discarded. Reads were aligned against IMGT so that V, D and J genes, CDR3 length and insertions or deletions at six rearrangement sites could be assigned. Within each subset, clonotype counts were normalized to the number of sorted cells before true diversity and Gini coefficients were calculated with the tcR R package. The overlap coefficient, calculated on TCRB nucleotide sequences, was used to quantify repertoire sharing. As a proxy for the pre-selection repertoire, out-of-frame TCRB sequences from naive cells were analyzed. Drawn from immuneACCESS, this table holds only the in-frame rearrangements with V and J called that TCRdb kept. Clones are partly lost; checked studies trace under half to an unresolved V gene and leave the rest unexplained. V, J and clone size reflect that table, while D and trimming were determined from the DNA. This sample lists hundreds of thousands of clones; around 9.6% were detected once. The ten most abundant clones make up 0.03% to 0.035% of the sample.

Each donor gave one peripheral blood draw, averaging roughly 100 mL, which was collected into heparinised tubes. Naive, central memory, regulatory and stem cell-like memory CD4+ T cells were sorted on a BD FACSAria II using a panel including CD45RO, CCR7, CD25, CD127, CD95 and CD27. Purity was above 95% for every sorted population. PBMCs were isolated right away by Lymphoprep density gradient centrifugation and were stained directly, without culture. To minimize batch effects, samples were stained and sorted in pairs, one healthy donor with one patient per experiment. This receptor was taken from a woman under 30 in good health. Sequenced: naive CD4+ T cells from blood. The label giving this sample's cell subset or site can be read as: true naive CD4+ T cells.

The nucleotide sequence reads as follows: TGCGCCAGCAGCCGTCCCGGGGATTCACCCCTCCACTTT. Translation gives CASSRPGDSPLHF. The chain links TRBV4-1 with TRBJ1-6; the D gene assignment is ambiguous. The CDR3 sequence holds 13 residues, the cysteine and phenylalanine included. This entry keeps only the CDR3 DNA: 39 bases, framed from base 1. V drops 4 bases and J drops 8 bases, leaving 9 bases in between. As encoded in the germline V gene, CDR1 is MGHRA while CDR2 is YSYEKL.